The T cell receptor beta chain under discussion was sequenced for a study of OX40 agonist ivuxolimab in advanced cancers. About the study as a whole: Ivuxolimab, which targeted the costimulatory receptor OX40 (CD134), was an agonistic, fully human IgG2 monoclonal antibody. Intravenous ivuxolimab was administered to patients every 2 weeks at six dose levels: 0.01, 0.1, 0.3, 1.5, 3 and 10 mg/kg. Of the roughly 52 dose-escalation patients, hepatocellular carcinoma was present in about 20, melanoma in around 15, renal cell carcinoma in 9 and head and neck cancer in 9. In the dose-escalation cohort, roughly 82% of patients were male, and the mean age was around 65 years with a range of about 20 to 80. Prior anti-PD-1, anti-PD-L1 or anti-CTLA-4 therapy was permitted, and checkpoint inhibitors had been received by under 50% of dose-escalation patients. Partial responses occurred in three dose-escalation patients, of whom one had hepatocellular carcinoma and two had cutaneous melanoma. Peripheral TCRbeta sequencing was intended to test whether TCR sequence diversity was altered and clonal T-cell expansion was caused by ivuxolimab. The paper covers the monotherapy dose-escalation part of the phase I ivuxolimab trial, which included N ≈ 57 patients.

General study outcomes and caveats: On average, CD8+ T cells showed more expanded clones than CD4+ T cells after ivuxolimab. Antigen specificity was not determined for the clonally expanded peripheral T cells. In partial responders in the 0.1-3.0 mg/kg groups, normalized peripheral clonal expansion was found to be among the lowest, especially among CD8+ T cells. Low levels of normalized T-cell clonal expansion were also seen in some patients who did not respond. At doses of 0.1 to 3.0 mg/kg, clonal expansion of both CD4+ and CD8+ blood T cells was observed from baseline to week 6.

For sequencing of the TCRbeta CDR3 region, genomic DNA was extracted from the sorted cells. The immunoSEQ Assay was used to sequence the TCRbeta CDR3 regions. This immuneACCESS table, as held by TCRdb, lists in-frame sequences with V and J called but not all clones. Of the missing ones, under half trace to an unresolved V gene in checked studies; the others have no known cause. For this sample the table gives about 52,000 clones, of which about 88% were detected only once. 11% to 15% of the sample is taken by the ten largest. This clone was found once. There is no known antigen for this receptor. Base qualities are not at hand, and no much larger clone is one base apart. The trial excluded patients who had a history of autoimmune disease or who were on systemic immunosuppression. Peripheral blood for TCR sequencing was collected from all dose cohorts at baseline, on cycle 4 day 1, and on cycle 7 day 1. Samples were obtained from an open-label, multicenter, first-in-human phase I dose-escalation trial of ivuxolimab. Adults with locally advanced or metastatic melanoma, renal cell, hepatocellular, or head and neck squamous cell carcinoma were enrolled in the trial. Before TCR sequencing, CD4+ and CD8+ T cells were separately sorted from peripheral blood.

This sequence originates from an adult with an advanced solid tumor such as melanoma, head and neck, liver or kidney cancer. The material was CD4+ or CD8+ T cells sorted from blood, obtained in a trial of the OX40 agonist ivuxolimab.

The nucleotide sequence reads TGTGCCAGCAGTCGAGCCGTGACAGGTTACGAGCAGTACTTC. Its amino acids are CASSRAVTGYEQYF. The chain joins TRBV27 to TRBJ2-7, with TRBD1 as a weak D call on 6 bases. Including cysteine and phenylalanine, the CDR3 has 14 amino acids. Left in the record is the CDR3 DNA by itself, 42 bases read in frame from the first base. V and J lose 5 bases and 4 bases, and a span of 15 bases separates them. The CDR1 and CDR2 encoded by the germline V gene (reference sequence) are MNHEY and SMNVEV.